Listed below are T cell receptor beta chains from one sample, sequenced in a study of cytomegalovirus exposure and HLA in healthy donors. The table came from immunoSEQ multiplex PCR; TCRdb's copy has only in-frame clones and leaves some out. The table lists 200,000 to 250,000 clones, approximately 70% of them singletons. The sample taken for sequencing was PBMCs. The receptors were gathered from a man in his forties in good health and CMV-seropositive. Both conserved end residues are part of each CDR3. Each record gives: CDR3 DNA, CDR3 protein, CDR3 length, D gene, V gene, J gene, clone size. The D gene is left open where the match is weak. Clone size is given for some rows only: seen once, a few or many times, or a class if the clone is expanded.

CDR3 DNA: TGTGCCAGCAGCTTAACAGGGGAAGCTGGAAACACCATATATTTT
CDR3 protein: CASSLTGEAGNTIYF
CDR3 length: 15
D gene: TRBD1
V gene: TRBV7-2
J gene: TRBJ1-3
clone size: few

CDR3 DNA: TGTGCCAGCAGTCCAGCACTAGCCGCCCGCACAGATACGCAGTATTTT
CDR3 protein: CASSPALAARTDTQYF
CDR3 length: 16
D gene: .
V gene: TRBV6-7
J gene: TRBJ2-3
clone size: .

CDR3 DNA: TGTGCCAGCAGTAAAGGGGTCATGAATGAGCAGTTCTTC
CDR3 protein: CASSKGVMNEQFF
CDR3 length: 13
D gene: .
V gene: TRBV27
J gene: TRBJ2-1
clone size: .

CDR3 DNA: TGTGCCAGCAGCTTGGACAGGGCGGCGCAGTACTTC
CDR3 protein: CASSLDRAAQYF
CDR3 length: 12
D gene: .
V gene: TRBV5-4
J gene: TRBJ2-7
clone size: .

CDR3 DNA: TGTGCCAGCAGCTTCGACAGGGGGCTTGGCTACACCTTC
CDR3 protein: CASSFDRGLGYTF
CDR3 length: 13
D gene: TRBD1
V gene: TRBV27
J gene: TRBJ1-2
clone size: .

CDR3 DNA: TGTGCCAGCAGCGGACACCTCGGGACTCCTAATTCACCCCTCCACTTT
CDR3 protein: CASSGHLGTPNSPLHF
CDR3 length: 16
D gene: .
V gene: TRBV7-9
J gene: TRBJ1-6
clone size: .

CDR3 DNA: TGTGCCACCAGCAAGGGACAGGGGAGGACAGATACGCAGTATTTT
CDR3 protein: CATSKGQGRTDTQYF
CDR3 length: 15
D gene: TRBD1
V gene: TRBV15
J gene: TRBJ2-3
clone size: .

CDR3 DNA: TGTGCCAGCAGTGAGACAGGGGGGGATTGGGATCAGCCCCAGCATTTT
CDR3 protein: CASSETGGDWDQPQHF
CDR3 length: 16
D gene: TRBD1
V gene: TRBV2
J gene: TRBJ1-5
clone size: .

CDR3 DNA: TGTGCCAGCAGCTTCAGGGACTCTGGAAACACCATATATTTT
CDR3 protein: CASSFRDSGNTIYF
CDR3 length: 14
D gene: .
V gene: TRBV5-7
J gene: TRBJ1-3
clone size: .

CDR3 DNA: TGTTCCAGCAGCCTAGAATGGGGGACTGCTAATGAAAAACTGTTTTTT
CDR3 protein: CSSSLEWGTANEKLFF
CDR3 length: 16
D gene: .
V gene: TRBV7-9
J gene: TRBJ1-4
clone size: .

CDR3 DNA: TGTGCCAGCTCACAATACGGAACAGGGGATTACACCGGGGAGCTGTTTTTT
CDR3 protein: CASSQYGTGDYTGELFF
CDR3 length: 17
D gene: TRBD1
V gene: TRBV18
J gene: TRBJ2-2
clone size: .

CDR3 DNA: TGTGCCAGCAGTGCGGACAGGGGAGAGACCCAGTACTTC
CDR3 protein: CASSADRGETQYF
CDR3 length: 13
D gene: TRBD1
V gene: TRBV25-1
J gene: TRBJ2-5
clone size: .

CDR3 DNA: TGTGCCAGCAGCCCCTACAGGGTTGAAAAACTGTTTTTT
CDR3 protein: CASSPYRVEKLFF
CDR3 length: 13
D gene: .
V gene: TRBV6-6
J gene: TRBJ1-4
clone size: .